This T cell receptor (beta chain) was sequenced during a study of T-cell memory formation after mild COVID-19. Overall study results and limits: Memory sampled before infection contained some responding clones, suggesting cross-reactive memory joined. Shrinking CD4+ clones were chiefly CM and EM; CD8+ ones were chiefly EMRA.

As concerns this clonotype: What it binds is unknown.

Constant-segment primers were used for 5'RACE, and the resulting TCR alpha and TCR beta cDNA libraries carried sample barcodes and UMIs. TCRdb recomputed calls from the 5' RACE reads with MiXCR, one row per CDR3 protein. The profile shows 250,000 or so distinct CDR3 sequences, 15% to 20% of them singletons. The TCR was taken from a man between 18 and 29 years old who had mild COVID-19 (a few samples of this study predate the infection). Cell type and time point are not known. Source material: PBMCs or a T cell subset sorted from them (not recorded which).

Here the CDR3 reads CATSRGWGGVTDTQYF. As DNA, the CDR3 is TGTGCCACCAGCAGAGGTTGGGGGGGTGTCACAGATACGCAGTATTTT. The chain recombines TRBV15 with TRBJ2-3; 7 bases fit TRBD2. Germline-derived CDR1 and CDR2 are LNHNV and YYDKDF (reference sequence). Unmatched junction bases numbered 6, after V lost 1 base and J lost 2 bases. The CDR3 has 16 amino acids.